This T cell receptor beta chain emerged from a study of cytomegalovirus exposure and HLA in healthy donors. Broader study findings: TCR beta chains numbering 150 to 200 were designated cytomegalovirus-associated. Cytomegalovirus status, reportedly, was diagnosed with high specificity and sensitivity by the classifier.

V lost 0 bases, J lost 3 bases, and 13 bases lay in between. The CDR3 is made up of 16 amino acids. CDR1 and CDR2 from the germline V gene are SGHAT and FQNNGV. Libraries were prepared by immunoSEQ multiplex PCR; TCRdb keeps only in-frame clonotypes and omits some of them. The data show approximately 120,000 clones, over 85% seen once. Remarks on this clone: Its antigen is as yet unknown.

These donors were members of the approximately 110-subject validation cohort, a group separate from the approximately 640-subject first cohort. This TCR came from a young woman in good health and CMV-seronegative. The chain couples TRBV11-2 to TRBJ2-3; no clear D gene. The sample consisted of PBMCs. This CDR3 is CASSLEGFRRTDTQYF. The CDR3 bases are TGTGCCAGCAGCTTAGAAGGTTTTCGGCGGACAGATACGCAGTATTTT.